This T cell receptor beta chain was recovered during a study of OX40 agonist ivuxolimab in advanced cancers. As for the study more broadly: The costimulatory receptor OX40 (CD134) was targeted by ivuxolimab, a fully human IgG2 agonistic monoclonal antibody. Intravenous ivuxolimab was administered to patients every 2 weeks at six dose levels: 0.01, 0.1, 0.3, 1.5, 3 and 10 mg/kg. Of the roughly 51 patients in dose escalation, 19 had hepatocellular carcinoma, some 15 had melanoma, 9 had renal cell carcinoma and 9 had head and neck cancer. A male proportion of roughly 80% and a mean age of around 60 years, ranging from about 23 to 90, were recorded for the dose-escalation cohort. Patients were allowed to have had prior anti-PD-1, anti-PD-L1 or anti-CTLA-4 therapy, and approximately 40% of the dose-escalation patients had been treated with checkpoint inhibitors. Three dose-escalation patients achieved partial responses, one with hepatocellular carcinoma and two with cutaneous melanoma. The point of sequencing TCRbeta in the periphery was to test whether ivuxolimab changed TCR sequence diversity and drove clonal T-cell expansion. The monotherapy dose-escalation portion (N ≈ 52 patients) of the phase I ivuxolimab trial is reported in the paper. Overall study results and their limits: In the 0.1-3.0 mg/kg groups, partial responders had among the lowest normalized peripheral clonal expansion, particularly in CD8+ T cells. The antigen specificity of the peripheral T cells that underwent clonal expansion was not determined. At doses of 0.1 to 3.0 mg/kg, clonal expansion of both CD4+ and CD8+ blood T cells was observed from baseline to week 6. After ivuxolimab, expanded clones were on average more numerous among CD8+ T cells than among CD4+ T cells. Low levels of normalized T-cell clonal expansion were also seen in some patients who did not respond.

The trial excluded patients who had a history of autoimmune disease or who were on systemic immunosuppression. Peripheral blood for TCR sequencing was drawn from every dose cohort at baseline, at cycle 4 day 1 and at cycle 7 day 1. Samples were obtained from an open-label, multicenter, first-in-human phase I dose-escalation trial of ivuxolimab. The trial enrolled adults with locally advanced or metastatic head and neck squamous cell, hepatocellular, melanoma or renal cell carcinoma. CD4+ and CD8+ T cells were sorted separately from peripheral blood before TCR sequencing. The CDR1 and CDR2 encoded by the germline V gene are SGHNT and YENEEA. Taken from cysteine to phenylalanine, the CDR3 has 14 residues. Only the CDR3 part of the read is kept: 42 bases, read in frame from the first base. V lost 4 bases and J lost 5 bases; the stretch between them is 14 bases long. For sequencing of the TCRbeta CDR3 region, genomic DNA was extracted from the sorted cells. The immunoSEQ Assay was used for sequencing of TCRbeta CDR3 regions. Here the immuneACCESS table is served through TCRdb, limited to in-frame sequences with V and J called. Missing clones are a known gap in these copies; in checked studies unresolved V genes cover under half, and the rest lacks a known reason. This sample comprises more than 65,000 clones, roughly 80% of them detected only once. The top ten clones comprise around 2.3% of the sample.

Turning to this clone: Its target antigen remains unknown. There are no base qualities to consult, and no much larger clone falls within one base.

Sample: CD4+ or CD8+ T cells sorted from blood, taken in a trial of the OX40 agonist ivuxolimab. The rearrangement combines TRBV11-3 with TRBJ2-5; the D gene remains uncertain. The receptor was derived from an adult with an advanced solid tumor such as melanoma, head and neck, liver or kidney cancer. The DNA reads as follows: TGTGCCAGCAGCTCCAGTAAGCCTGGGGAGACCCAGTACTTC. The resulting protein is CASSSSKPGETQYF.